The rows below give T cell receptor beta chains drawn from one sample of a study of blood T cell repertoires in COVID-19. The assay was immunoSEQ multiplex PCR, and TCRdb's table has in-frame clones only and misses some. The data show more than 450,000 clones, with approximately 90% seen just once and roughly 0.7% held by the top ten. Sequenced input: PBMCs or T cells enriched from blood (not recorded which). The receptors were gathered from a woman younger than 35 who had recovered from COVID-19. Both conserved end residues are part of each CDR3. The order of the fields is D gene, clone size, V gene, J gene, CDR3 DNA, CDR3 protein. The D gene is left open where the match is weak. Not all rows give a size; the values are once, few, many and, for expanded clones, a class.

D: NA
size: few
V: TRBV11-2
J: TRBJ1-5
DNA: TGTGCCAGCAGCTTAGGATGGGCACAGCCCCAGCATTTT
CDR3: CASSLGWAQPQHF

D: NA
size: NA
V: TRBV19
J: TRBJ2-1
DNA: TGTGCCAGTAGTATGGGCTTAGATTCGATCGAGCAGTTCTTC
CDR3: CASSMGLDSIEQFF

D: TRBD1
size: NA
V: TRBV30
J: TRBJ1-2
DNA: TGTGCCTGGAGTGTCGAGAACAGGGGTGGGTATGGCTACACCTTC
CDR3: CAWSVENRGGYGYTF

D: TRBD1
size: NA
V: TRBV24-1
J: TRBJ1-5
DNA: TGTGCCACCAGTGATCGGGACAGGGCGCAGCCCCAGCATTTT
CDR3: CATSDRDRAQPQHF

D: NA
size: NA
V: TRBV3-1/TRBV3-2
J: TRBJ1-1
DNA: TGTGCCAGCAGCCTTCGACAGCTGAACACTGAAGCTTTCTTT
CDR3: CASSLRQLNTEAFF

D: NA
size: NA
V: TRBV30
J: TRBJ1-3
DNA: TGTGCCTGGAGTCTCCAGCAGGGTGGGGACTCTGGAAACACCATATATTTT
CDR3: CAWSLQQGGDSGNTIYF

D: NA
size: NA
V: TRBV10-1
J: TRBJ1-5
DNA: TGCGCCAGCAGTGAGTCTAGTCAGCCCCAGCATTTT
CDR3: CASSESSQPQHF

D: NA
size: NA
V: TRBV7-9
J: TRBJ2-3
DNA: TGTGCCAGCAGCTTGACGCCCCAGGGAGATACGCAGTATTTT
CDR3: CASSLTPQGDTQYF

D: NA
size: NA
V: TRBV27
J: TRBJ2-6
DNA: TGTGCCAGCAGTTTCGCCGGACAGCCCTCTGGGGCCAACGTCCTGACTTTC
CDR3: CASSFAGQPSGANVLTF

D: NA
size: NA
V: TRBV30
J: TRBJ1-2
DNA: TGTGCCTGTATGGGGGGTTCTAACTATGGCTACACCTTC
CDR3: CACMGGSNYGYTF

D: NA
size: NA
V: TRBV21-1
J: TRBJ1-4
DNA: TGTGCCAGCAGCAAAGTACAGGGGGCGCGTCGAAGGGAAAAACTGTTTTTT
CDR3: CASSKVQGARRREKLFF

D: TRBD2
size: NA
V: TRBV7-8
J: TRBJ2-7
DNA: TGTGCCAGCAGCACCCGCTATTCTATGTTTAGCGGGGGGTCCTCCCTTTACGAGCAGTACTTC
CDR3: CASSTRYSMFSGGSSLYEQYF

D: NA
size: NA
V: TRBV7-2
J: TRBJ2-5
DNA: TGTGCCAGCAGCTTGGGACTGGTCCAAGAGACCCAGTACTTC
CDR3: CASSLGLVQETQYF

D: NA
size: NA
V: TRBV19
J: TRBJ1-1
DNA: TGTGCCAGTAAAACCGCAGGGATCGGTAACACTGAAGCTTTCTTT
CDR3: CASKTAGIGNTEAFF

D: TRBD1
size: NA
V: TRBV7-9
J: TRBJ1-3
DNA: TGTGCCATCCCGGACAGGCTCTCTGGAAACACCATATATTTT
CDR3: CAIPDRLSGNTIYF

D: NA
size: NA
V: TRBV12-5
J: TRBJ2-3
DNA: TGTGCTAGTGGACCAGCAGATACGCAGTATTTT
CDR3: CASGPADTQYF

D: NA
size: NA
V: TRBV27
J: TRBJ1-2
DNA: TGTGCCAGCACCCCCGATTTAACCACAGGGAGGGGAGGCTACACCTTC
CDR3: CASTPDLTTGRGGYTF

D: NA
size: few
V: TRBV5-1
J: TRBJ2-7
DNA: TGCGCCAGCAGCTTGGGGCACGAGCAGTACTTC
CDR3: CASSLGHEQYF

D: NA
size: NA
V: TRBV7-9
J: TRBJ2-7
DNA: TGTGCCAGCAGCTCGGAAGACAGTCACGAGCAGTACTTC
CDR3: CASSSEDSHEQYF

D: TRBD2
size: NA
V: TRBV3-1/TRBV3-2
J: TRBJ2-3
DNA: TGTGCCAGCAGCCAGACGGGACTAGATTCCGATACGCAGTATTTT
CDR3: CASSQTGLDSDTQYF

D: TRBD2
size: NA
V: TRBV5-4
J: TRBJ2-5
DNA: TGTGCCAGCAGCCTGGGAGCGGGGGCCGGGGAGACCCAGTACTTC
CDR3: CASSLGAGAGETQYF

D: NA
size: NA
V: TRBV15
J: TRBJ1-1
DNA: TGTGCCACCAGCAGAGATATAGAGGGGGACACTGAAGCTTTCTTT
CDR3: CATSRDIEGDTEAFF

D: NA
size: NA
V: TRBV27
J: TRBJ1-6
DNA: TGTGCCAGCAGTTTCCTAGGCAGCAATTCACCCCTCCACTTT
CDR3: CASSFLGSNSPLHF

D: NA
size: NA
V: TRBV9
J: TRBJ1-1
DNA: TGTGCCAGCAGCCCCCGGAAGGGGGAAACCGCTGAAGCTTTCTTT
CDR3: CASSPRKGETAEAFF

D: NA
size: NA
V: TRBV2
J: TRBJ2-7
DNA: TGTGCCAGCAGTTCCAACAGGGATCCCTCCTACGAGCAGTACTTC
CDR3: CASSSNRDPSYEQYF

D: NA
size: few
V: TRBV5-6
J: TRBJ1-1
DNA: TGTGCCAGCAGCTGGGCCCCCGAGGGTAGCACTGAAGCTTTCTTT
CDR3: CASSWAPEGSTEAFF

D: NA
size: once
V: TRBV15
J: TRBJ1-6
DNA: TGTGCCACCGGGGCGGTCGAGAGCTCCTATAATTCACCCCTCCACTTT
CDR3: CATGAVESSYNSPLHF

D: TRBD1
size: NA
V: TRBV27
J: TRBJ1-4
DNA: TGTGCCAGCAGTTTATCTCGGACAGGTACTAATGAAAAACTGTTTTTT
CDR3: CASSLSRTGTNEKLFF

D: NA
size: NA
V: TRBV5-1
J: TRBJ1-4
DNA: TGCGCCAGCAGCTTTCAGGGGATGGCTAATGAAAAACTGTTTTTT
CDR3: CASSFQGMANEKLFF

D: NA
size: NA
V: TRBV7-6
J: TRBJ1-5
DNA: TGTGCCAGCAGCTTAGTTGCATATCGAGGTGGTGATCAGCCCCAGCATTTT
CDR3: CASSLVAYRGGDQPQHF

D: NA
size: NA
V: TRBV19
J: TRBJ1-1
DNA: TGTGCCAGTAGTATAGATCTCTTGGGGGGTGAAGCTTTCTTT
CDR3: CASSIDLLGGEAFF

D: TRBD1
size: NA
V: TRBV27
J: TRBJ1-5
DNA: TGTGCCAGCCGCACAGGGGGTCAGCCCCAGCATTTT
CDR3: CASRTGGQPQHF

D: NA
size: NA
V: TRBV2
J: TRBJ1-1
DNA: TGTGCCAGCAGTGAATTTCGGTCTTTTACTGAAGCTTTCTTT
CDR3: CASSEFRSFTEAFF

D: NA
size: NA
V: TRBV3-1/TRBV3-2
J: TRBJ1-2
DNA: TGTGCCAGCAGCCAAGAATACGCGCCGATGGATGGCTACACCTTC
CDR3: CASSQEYAPMDGYTF

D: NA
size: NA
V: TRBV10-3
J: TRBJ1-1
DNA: TGTGCCATCAGTGGGGCAGGTGGGGGCATCACTGAAGCTTTCTTT
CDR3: CAISGAGGGITEAFF

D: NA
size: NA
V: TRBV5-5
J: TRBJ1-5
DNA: TGTGCCAGCAGCTCGACAGGTTATAGCAATCAGCCCCAGCATTTT
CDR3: CASSSTGYSNQPQHF

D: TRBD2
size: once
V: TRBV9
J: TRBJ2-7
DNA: TGTGCCAGCAGCCCTAGCGGGGGGGCTCCCGAGCAGTACTTC
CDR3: CASSPSGGAPEQYF

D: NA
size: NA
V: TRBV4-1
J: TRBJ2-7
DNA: TGCGCCAGCAGCCAAGATTTCGCCTACGAGCAGTACTTC
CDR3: CASSQDFAYEQYF

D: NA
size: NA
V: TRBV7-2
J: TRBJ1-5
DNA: TGTGCCAGCAGCCTACACTATGATCCAGGGCAGCCCCAGCATTTT
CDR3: CASSLHYDPGQPQHF

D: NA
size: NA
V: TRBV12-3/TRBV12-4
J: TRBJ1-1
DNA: TGTGCCAGCAGGCGGGCCTCTGGCACTGAAGCTTTCTTT
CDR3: CASRRASGTEAFF

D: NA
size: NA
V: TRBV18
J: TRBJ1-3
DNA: TGTGCCAGCTCACCACCTGGGCAGGTCTCTGGAAACACCATATATTTT
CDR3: CASSPPGQVSGNTIYF

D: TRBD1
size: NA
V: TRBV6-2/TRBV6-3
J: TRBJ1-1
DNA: TGTGCCAGCAGTTACGCGGGACAGGGGGTAGGCAGGACTGAAGCTTTCTTT
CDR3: CASSYAGQGVGRTEAFF

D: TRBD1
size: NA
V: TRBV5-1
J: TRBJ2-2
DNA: TGCGCCAGCAGCCGATTGACAGGGACGAACACCGGGGAGCTGTTTTTT
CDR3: CASSRLTGTNTGELFF

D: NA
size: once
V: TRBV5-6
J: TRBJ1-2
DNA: TGTGCCAGCAGCCTCATTGGGGCGAGGCGTGGCTACACCTTC
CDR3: CASSLIGARRGYTF

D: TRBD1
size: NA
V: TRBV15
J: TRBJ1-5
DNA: TGTGCCACCAGCAGATCTCGGGACAGGGACGGGGATAGCAATCAGCCCCAGCATTTT
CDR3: CATSRSRDRDGDSNQPQHF

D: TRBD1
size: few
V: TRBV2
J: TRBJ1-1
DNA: TGTGCCACCGGACAGGGTATGGGCACTGAAGCTTTCTTT
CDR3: CATGQGMGTEAFF

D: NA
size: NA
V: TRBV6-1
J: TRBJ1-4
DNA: TGTGCCAGCAGTGAATATTCGGGACACCAAGAAAAACTGTTTTTT
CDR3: CASSEYSGHQEKLFF

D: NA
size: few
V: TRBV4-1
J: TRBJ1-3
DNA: TGCGCCAGCAGCTCGCGACAGAGTCTTTCTGGAAACACCATATATTTT
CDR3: CASSSRQSLSGNTIYF

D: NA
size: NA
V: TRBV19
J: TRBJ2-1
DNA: TGTGCCAGTAGTATGTCTTTCCCAGGGCGGGAAAACAATGAGCAGTTCTTC
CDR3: CASSMSFPGRENNEQFF

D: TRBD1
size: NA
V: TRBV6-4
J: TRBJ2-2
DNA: TGTGCCAGCAGTCGGGACAGTTACACCGGGGAGCTGTTTTTT
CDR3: CASSRDSYTGELFF

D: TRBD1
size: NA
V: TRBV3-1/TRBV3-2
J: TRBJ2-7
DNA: TGTGCCAGCAGCCAAGGGGACAGATCGACCTACGAGCAGTACTTC
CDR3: CASSQGDRSTYEQYF

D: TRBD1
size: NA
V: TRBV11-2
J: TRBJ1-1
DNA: TGTGCCAGCAGCTTTACTCCGGGACAGGGAGTCTGGGCGACTGAAGCTTTCTTT
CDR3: CASSFTPGQGVWATEAFF

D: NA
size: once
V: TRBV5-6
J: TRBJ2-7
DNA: TGTGCCAGCAGCGGACACCCGACAGTAACGCCCGAGCAGTACTTC
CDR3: CASSGHPTVTPEQYF